The clone carrying this T cell receptor (beta chain) was counted a few times. The method was immunoSEQ multiplex PCR; TCRdb's version includes in-frame clones alone and lacks a portion of them. In the table there are tens of thousands of clones, around 88% of which are singletons. This sample was included in a study of blood T cell repertoires in COVID-19. The V gene lost 3 bases and the J gene lost 0 bases, with 15 bases spanning the gap. The CDR3 is made up of 16 amino acids. Germline V gene data show CDR1 as SGHTS and CDR2 as YDEGEE. This sequence joins TRBV5-8 and TRBJ1-1; perhaps TRBD1 as D (5 bases). The TCR sequence derives from a man in his sixties with acute or convalescent COVID-19. The sample comprised peripheral blood. As DNA, the CDR3 is TGTGCCAGCAGCTGGGGTGGGGGGAATGTGAACACTGAAGCTTTCTTT. This encodes CASSWGGGNVNTEAFF.